Below, one T cell receptor (beta chain) is given with its context. This sample was taken from a study of blood T cell repertoires in COVID-19. In the study overall: Samples representing acute and convalescent COVID-19 were sourced from the United States, Italy and Spain. Nucleic acid was either cDNA or gDNA, and it came from T cells, B-cell-depleted T cells, or PBMCs.

This CDR3 contains 14 residues. Germline CDR1 MDHEN, CDR2 SYDVKM. The V and J ends lost 4 bases and 4 bases, in that order; junction bases with no gene match: 6. Assay used: immunoSEQ multiplex PCR; TCRdb lists only in-frame clones, some missing. Among hundreds of thousands of clones, about 91% were seen once, and the ten largest hold 9.5%. Sequencing was carried out using PBMCs or T cells enriched from blood (not recorded which). The chain is built from TRBV28 and TRBJ1-2; 7 bases are a match to TRBD1. The receptor was isolated from a woman in her 40s who had recovered from COVID-19. In nucleotides, the CDR3 is TGTGCCAGCAGTTCAGGGGGAGGAGGCTATGGCTACACCTTC. It encodes CASSSGGGGYGYTF.